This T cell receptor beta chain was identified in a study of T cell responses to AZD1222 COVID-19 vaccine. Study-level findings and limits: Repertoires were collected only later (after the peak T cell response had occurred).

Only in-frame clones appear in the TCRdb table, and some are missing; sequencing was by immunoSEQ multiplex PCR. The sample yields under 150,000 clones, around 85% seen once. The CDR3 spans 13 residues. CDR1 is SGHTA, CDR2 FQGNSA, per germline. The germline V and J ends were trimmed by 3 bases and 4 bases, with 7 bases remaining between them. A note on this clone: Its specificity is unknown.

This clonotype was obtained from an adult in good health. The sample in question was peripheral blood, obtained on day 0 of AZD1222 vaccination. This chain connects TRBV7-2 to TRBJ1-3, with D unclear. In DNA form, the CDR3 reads TGTGCCAGCAGCTTTGGAGACGGAAACACCATATATTTT. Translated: CASSFGDGNTIYF.